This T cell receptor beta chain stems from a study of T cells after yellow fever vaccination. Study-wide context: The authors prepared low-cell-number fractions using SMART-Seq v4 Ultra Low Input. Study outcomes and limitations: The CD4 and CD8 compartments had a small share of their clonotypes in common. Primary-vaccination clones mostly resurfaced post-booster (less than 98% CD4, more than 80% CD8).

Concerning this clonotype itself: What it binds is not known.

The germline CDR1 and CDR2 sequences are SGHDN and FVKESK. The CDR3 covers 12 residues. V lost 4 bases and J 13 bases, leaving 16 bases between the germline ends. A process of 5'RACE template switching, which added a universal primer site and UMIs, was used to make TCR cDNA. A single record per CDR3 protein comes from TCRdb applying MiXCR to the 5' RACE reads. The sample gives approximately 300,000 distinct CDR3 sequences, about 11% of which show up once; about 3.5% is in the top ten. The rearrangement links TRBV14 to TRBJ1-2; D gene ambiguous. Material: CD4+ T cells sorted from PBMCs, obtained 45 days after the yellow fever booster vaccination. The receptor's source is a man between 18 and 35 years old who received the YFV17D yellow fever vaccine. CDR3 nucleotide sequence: TGTGCCAGCAGCCGCGGGCCAGCCCTTCTCACCTTC. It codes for CASSRGPALLTF.